The TCR beta chain under discussion was sequenced for a study of blood T cell repertoires in COVID-19. Whole-study context: The study drew acute and convalescent COVID-19 samples from the United States, Italy and Spain.

CDR3 size: 15 residues. The junction had 5 bases not matched to a gene; V was cut back by 4 bases and J by 2 bases. Per the germline V gene, CDR1 is SNHLY and CDR2 is FYNNEI. Those enrolled in Seattle joined during active infection and were followed longitudinally afterward. In the authors' methods: Estimation of nucleated cell counts relied on the amplification of reference gene primers. Only in-frame clones appear in the TCRdb table, and some are missing; sequencing was by immunoSEQ multiplex PCR. V and J calls and clone size are those listed in that table; D and trimming were worked out from the DNA. The sample records 150,000 to 200,000 clones, 75% to 90% being singletons.

The clonotype originates from a woman in her 70s with COVID-19, enrolled during active disease. The sample comprised peripheral blood. The chain links TRBV2 to TRBJ2-1; 7 bases are a match to TRBD2. The CDR3 here is CASSVGGRTYNEQFF. CDR3 DNA sequence: TGTGCCAGCAGTGTGGGCGGGAGAACCTACAATGAGCAGTTCTTC. The full variable domain, in which reference TRBV2 and TRBJ2-1 provide the parts outside the CDR3, is EPEVTQTPSHQVTQMGQEVILRCVPISNHLYFYWYRQILGQKVEFLVSFYNNEISEKSEIFDDQFSVERPDGSNFTLKIRSTKLEDSAMYFCASSVGGRTYNEQFFGPGTRLTVL.